This entry lists 20 T cell receptor beta chains sequenced from one sample in a study of T cell responses to AZD1222 COVID-19 vaccine. Using immunoSEQ multiplex PCR, the repertoire was profiled, and TCRdb retains in-frame clones only, with some absent. There are fewer than 200,000 clones in the sample; more than 85% occur only once, and over 1.5% lies in the top ten. The sequencing here drew on peripheral blood, taken 28 days after the second AZD1222 dose. The origin of the receptors is an adult who received the AZD1222 COVID-19 vaccine.

This rearrangement joins TRBV5-1 to TRBJ1-2, with 9 nucleotides matching TRBD1. Unmatched junction bases numbered 3, after V lost 4 bases and J lost 5 bases. Germline CDR1 reads SGHRS; CDR2 reads YFSETQ. CDR3 size: 13 residues. The CDR3 loop reads CASSRTGVYGYTF. The CDR3 DNA reads TGCGCCAGCAGCAGGACAGGGGTGTATGGCTACACCTTC. Together with reference TRBV5-1 and TRBJ1-2, the CDR3 gives the full variable domain: KAGVTQTPRYLIKTRGQQVTLSCSPISGHRSVSWYQQTPGQGLQFLFEYFSETQRNKGNFPGRFSGRQFSNSRSEMNVSTLELGDSALYLCASSRTGVYGYTFGSGTRLTVV.

J is TRBJ2-1 and V is TRBV7-2; maybe TRBD2 (7 bases). The CDR3 has 16 residues. CDR1 is SGHTA and CDR2 is FQGNSA in the germline V gene. The V end lost 4 bases, the J end lost 7 bases, and 20 bases lay between the germline ends. The CDR3 region is CASSSQGSGVVNEQFF. CDR3 DNA sequence: TGTGCCAGCAGCTCCCAGGGGAGCGGGGTGGTAAATGAGCAGTTCTTC.

The rearrangement links TRBV4-1 to TRBJ2-2; tentatively, D is TRBD1 (5 bases). The CDR3 is made up of 15 amino acids. CDR1 MGHRA and CDR2 YSYEKL come from the germline V gene. Trimming pared 0 bases from V and 6 bases from J, leaving 11 bases between. The CDR3 protein is CASSQEPGKAGELFF. The CDR3 DNA is TGCGCCAGCAGCCAAGAACCAGGGAAGGCCGGGGAGCTGTTTTTT.

The sample holds one count of this clone. V and J are TRBV18 and TRBJ1-2; 7 bases map to TRBD1. Germline loops: CDR1 KGHSH, CDR2 LQKENI. The CDR3 runs 14 residues. V lost 6 bases and J lost 4; bases outside the gene matches: 8. DNA of the CDR3: TGTGCCAGCTCCCAGGGACAGTTCGCCTATGGCTACACCTTC. This gives the protein CASSQGQFAYGYTF.

The V call is TRBV3-1 (or the pseudogene TRBV3-2), the J call TRBJ2-7, with 12 nucleotides matching TRBD2. CDR3 length: 13 residues. V shed 4 bases and J 13 bases; nucleotides not matched to a gene: 8. Germline V CDR1 and CDR2: LGHDT, YNNKEL (reference sequence). CDR3: CASSPTPSGRAYF. The DNA of the CDR3 is TGTGCCAGCAGCCCGACCCCTAGCGGGAGGGCCTACTTC.

The J gene is TRBJ1-3, the V gene TRBV6-2 or TRBV6-3; D not certain. V dropped 4 bases and J dropped 8 bases, with 6 bases sitting between them. Germline lookup yields CDR1 MNHEY and CDR2 SVGEGT. This CDR3 spans 11 amino acids. The CDR3 DNA is TGTGCCAGCAGTTTCCGGGACACCATATATTTT. Its translation: CASSFRDTIYF.

This chain uses TRBV6-1 with TRBJ2-3; 9 positions agree with TRBD1. The J segment lost 5 bases and the V segment lost 4 bases, leaving 10 bases of the junction unmatched. The CDR3 covers 16 residues. Germline loops: CDR1 MNHNS, CDR2 SASEGT. This chain's CDR3 is CASSGRTGAGKDTQYF. The CDR3 DNA sequence: TGTGCCAGCAGTGGTAGGACAGGGGCAGGGAAAGATACGCAGTATTTT.

The chain employs TRBV19 and TRBJ1-5, with a tentative D call TRBD1 (5 bases). V was trimmed by 8 bases and J by 0 bases, leaving 17 bases between them. CDR3 length: 16 residues. Looked up from germline, CDR1 is LNHDA and CDR2 is SQIVND (reference sequence). CDR3 sequence reads: CASQPFSGTSNQPQHF. The CDR3 bases are TGTGCCAGTCAGCCATTTTCAGGGACTAGCAATCAGCCCCAGCATTTT.

This sequence joins TRBV5-8 and TRBJ1-1, with D possibly being TRBD1 (5 bases). This CDR3 contains 15 residues. From germline, CDR1 is SGHTS and CDR2 YDEGEE. Trimming stripped 0 bases from V and 4 bases from J, with 13 bases between. The CDR3 spells CASSLGWAGITEAFF. Here the CDR3 DNA reads TGTGCCAGCAGCTTGGGTTGGGCAGGGATCACTGAAGCTTTCTTT.

The chain is built from TRBV5-1 and TRBJ2-2, with D perhaps matching TRBD2 (5 bases). V was pared by 3 bases and J by 0 bases, with 9 bases between. Germline V lookup: CDR1 SGHRS, CDR2 YFSETQ. This CDR3 region has 15 residues. The CDR3 here is CASSYAGTNTGELFF. The CDR3 nucleotides are TGCGCCAGCAGCTACGCCGGGACGAACACCGGGGAGCTGTTTTTT.

The rearrangement joins TRBV20-1 to TRBJ2-5; D is perhaps TRBD2 (5 bases). The CDR3 consists of 10 residues. Germline V CDR1 and CDR2: DFQATT, SNEGSKA (reference sequence). The V gene lost 6 bases and the J gene lost 5 bases, with 7 bases spanning the gap. CDR3 sequence reads: CSAGVETQYF. The CDR3 bases are TGCAGTGCCGGGGTGGAGACCCAGTACTTC.

With respect to this clone: At the DNA level, this CDR3 is encoded by other sequences in the same sample as well. The CDR3 nucleotides are TGCGCCAGCAGCTCCGGGGCCTCTGGAAACACCATATATTTT. It translates to CASSSGASGNTIYF. This rearrangement joins TRBV5-1 to TRBJ1-3; possibly TRBD1 for D (5 bases). Per the germline V gene, CDR1 is SGHRS and CDR2 is YFSETQ. V lost 3 bases, J lost 0 bases, and 7 bases lay in between. The CDR3 loop spans 14 amino acids.

The J gene is TRBJ2-7, the V gene TRBV6-2 or TRBV6-3; D possibly corresponds to TRBD2 (6 bases). Per the germline V gene, CDR1 is MNHEY and CDR2 is SVGEGT. V was cut by 2 bases and J by 2 bases, with 10 bases left in between. This CDR3 has 14 amino acids. The CDR3 coding sequence is TGTGCCAGCAGTTACGGGACTCAGACCTACGAGCAGTACTTC. This translates into CASSYGTQTYEQYF.

The chain is built from TRBV2 and TRBJ2-1; D gene unclear. There are 13 residues in the CDR3. CDR1 is SNHLY, CDR2 FYNNEI, per germline. V lost 6 bases, J lost 7 bases, and 13 bases lay in between. CDR3 DNA: TGTGCCAGCAGCGCCAGGTGGGAAAATGAGCAGTTCTTC. Translated: CASSARWENEQFF.

V usage is TRBV10-2 and J usage is TRBJ2-1; 8 nucleotides match TRBD1. This CDR3 comprises 15 residues. Germline V lookup: CDR1 WSHSY, CDR2 SAAADI. V shed 5 bases, J shed 3 bases, and the junction held 6 bases outside the gene matches. In DNA, the CDR3 is TGCGCCAGCAGTACCCAGGGGGCGAACTACAATGAGCAGTTCTTC. As protein: CASSTQGANYNEQFF.

The genes are TRBV5-5 and TRBJ2-1; a possible D gene is TRBD1 (5 bases). Trimming cost V 4 bases and J 4 bases, with 18 bases left between them. The V gene's germline CDR1 is SGHKS and CDR2 YYEKEE (reference sequence). This CDR3 spans 16 amino acids. The CDR3 reads CASSLTVPIPYNEQFF. In nucleotides, the CDR3 is TGTGCCAGCAGCCTGACAGTACCCATCCCTTACAATGAGCAGTTCTTC.

V and J are TRBV5-1 and TRBJ1-1; weak D call: TRBD1 (5 bases). Germline V gene lookup returns CDR1 SGHRS and CDR2 YFSETQ. With 2 bases removed from V and 11 bases from J, the gap between germline ends came to 16 bases. The CDR3 consists of 13 residues. The CDR3 protein is CASSLEGYMGAFF. The CDR3 DNA sequence: TGCGCCAGCAGCTTAGAGGGGTATATGGGGGCTTTCTTT.

V and J are TRBV20-1 and TRBJ1-4; possibly TRBD1 for D (5 bases). CDR3 length: 14 amino acids. Germline CDR1 and CDR2: DFQATT and SNEGSKA (reference sequence). The V and J ends lost 3 bases and 3 bases respectively, with 11 bases between them. The CDR3 DNA sequence: TGCAGTGCTAGTACAGGCTTAGCTAATGAAAAACTGTTTTTT. It translates to CSASTGLANEKLFF.

The rearrangement links TRBV30 to TRBJ1-2, with 9 bases lining up with TRBD1. V lost 3 bases, J lost 2 bases, and 4 bases stayed unmatched. This CDR3 comprises 14 residues. Germline values: CDR1 GTSNPN, CDR2 SVGIG (reference sequence). Here the CDR3 reads CAWRGQGKNYGYTF. In nucleotides, the CDR3 is TGTGCCTGGAGGGGACAGGGTAAAAACTATGGCTACACCTTC.

The chain couples TRBV7-2 to TRBJ2-1; 13 nucleotides line up with TRBD2. The CDR3 consists of 15 residues. Looked up from germline, CDR1 is SGHTA and CDR2 is FQGNSA. V lost 5 bases, J lost 9 bases, and 7 bases stayed unmatched. The CDR3 sequence: CASSLRTSGRGEQFF. CDR3 nucleotide sequence: TGTGCCAGCAGCCTACGGACTAGCGGGAGAGGTGAGCAGTTCTTC.